This TCR beta chain was sequenced for a study of cytomegalovirus exposure and HLA in healthy donors. Generated by immunoSEQ multiplex PCR, the TCRdb table keeps only in-frame clones and is missing some. The sample records 120,000 or so clones, 85% to 90% being singletons. Germline values: CDR1 LGHNA, CDR2 YSLEER. Germline trimming cut 4 bases from V and 3 bases from J; bases unmatched to any gene: 4. The length of the CDR3 is 15 residues. The chain employs TRBV4-3 and TRBJ1-3, with 9 bases aligning to TRBD1. The TCR comes from a woman younger than 30 in good health and CMV-seronegative. Sequencing was done on a sample of PBMCs. The CDR3 sequence is CASSPSTGGGNTIYF. The CDR3 coding sequence is TGCGCCAGCAGCCCGTCGACAGGGGGTGGAAACACCATATATTTT.